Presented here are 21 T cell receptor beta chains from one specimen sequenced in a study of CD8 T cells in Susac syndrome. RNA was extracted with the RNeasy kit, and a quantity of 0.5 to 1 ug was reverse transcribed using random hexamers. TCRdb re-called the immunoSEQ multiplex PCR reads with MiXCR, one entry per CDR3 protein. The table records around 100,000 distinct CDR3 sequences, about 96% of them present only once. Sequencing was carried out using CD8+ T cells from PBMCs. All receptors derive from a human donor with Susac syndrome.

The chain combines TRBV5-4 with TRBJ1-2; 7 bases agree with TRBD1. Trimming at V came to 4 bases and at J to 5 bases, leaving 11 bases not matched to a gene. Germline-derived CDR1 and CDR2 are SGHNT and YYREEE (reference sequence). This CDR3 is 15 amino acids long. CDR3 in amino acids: CASSPPTGPAYGYTF. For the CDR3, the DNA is TGTGCCAGCAGCCCTCCGACAGGGCCGGCGTATGGCTACACCTTC.

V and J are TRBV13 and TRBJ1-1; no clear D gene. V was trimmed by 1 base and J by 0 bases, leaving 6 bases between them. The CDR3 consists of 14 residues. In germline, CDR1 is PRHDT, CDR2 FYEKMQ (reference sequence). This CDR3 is CASSLAGVNTEAFF. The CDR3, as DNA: TGTGCCAGCAGCTTAGCAGGAGTGAACACTGAAGCTTTCTTT.

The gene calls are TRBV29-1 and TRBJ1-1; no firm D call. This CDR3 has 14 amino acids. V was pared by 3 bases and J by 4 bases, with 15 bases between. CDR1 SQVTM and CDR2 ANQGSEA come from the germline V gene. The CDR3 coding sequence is TGCAGCGTTGACGGGAAAACTGGGAGCACTGAAGCTTTCTTT. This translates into CSVDGKTGSTEAFF.

CDR3 in DNA: TGCGCCAGCGACCCAGGGGGCAGGGAGACCCAGTACTTC. It encodes CASDPGGRETQYF. The chain carries TRBV5-1 and TRBJ2-5; 8 bases match TRBD1. V was pared by 7 bases and J by 5 bases, with 7 bases of the junction left unmatched. The CDR3 spans 13 residues. Germline V gene sequence: CDR1 SGHRS, CDR2 YFSETQ.

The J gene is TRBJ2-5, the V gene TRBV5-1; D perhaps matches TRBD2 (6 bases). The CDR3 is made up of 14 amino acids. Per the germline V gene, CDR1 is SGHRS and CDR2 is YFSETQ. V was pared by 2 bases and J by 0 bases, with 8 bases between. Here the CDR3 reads CASSFSGYQETQYF. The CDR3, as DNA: TGCGCCAGCAGCTTTAGCGGATACCAAGAGACCCAGTACTTC.

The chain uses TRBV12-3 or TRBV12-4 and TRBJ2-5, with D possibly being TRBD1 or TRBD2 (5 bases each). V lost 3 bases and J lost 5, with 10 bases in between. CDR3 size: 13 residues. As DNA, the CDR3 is TGTGCCAGCAGTTTGGGGGATGCGGAGACCCAGTACTTC. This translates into CASSLGDAETQYF.

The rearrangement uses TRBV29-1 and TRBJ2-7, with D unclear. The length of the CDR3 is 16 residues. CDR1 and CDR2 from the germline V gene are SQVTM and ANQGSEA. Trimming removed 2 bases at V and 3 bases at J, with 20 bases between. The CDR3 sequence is CSVELPEKGWDYEQYF. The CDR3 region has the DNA TGCAGCGTTGAATTGCCGGAAAAGGGATGGGACTACGAGCAGTACTTC.

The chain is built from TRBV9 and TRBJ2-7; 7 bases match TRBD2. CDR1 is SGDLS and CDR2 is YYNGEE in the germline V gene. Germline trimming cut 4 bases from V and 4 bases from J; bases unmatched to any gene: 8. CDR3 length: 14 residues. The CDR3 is CASSTGTTPYEQYF. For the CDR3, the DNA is TGTGCCAGCAGCACCGGGACTACACCATACGAGCAGTACTTC.

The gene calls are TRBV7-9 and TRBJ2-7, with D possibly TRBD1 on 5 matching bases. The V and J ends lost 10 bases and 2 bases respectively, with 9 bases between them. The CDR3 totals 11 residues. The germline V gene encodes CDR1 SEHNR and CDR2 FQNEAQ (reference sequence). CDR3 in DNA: TGTGCCACCCAGGACACCTACGAGCAGTACTTC. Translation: CATQDTYEQYF. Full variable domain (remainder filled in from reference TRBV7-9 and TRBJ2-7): DTGVSQNPRHKITKRGQNVTFRCDPISEHNRLYWYRQTLGQGPEFLTYFQNEAQLEKSRLLSDRFSAERPKGSFSTLEIQRTEQGDSAMYLCATQDTYEQYFGPGTRLTVT.

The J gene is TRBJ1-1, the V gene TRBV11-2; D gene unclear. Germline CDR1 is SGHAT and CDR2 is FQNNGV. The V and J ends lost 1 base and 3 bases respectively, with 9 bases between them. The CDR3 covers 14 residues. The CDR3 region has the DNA TGTGCCAGCAGCTTAGTTCACAGCTACACTGAAGCTTTCTTT. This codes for CASSLVHSYTEAFF.

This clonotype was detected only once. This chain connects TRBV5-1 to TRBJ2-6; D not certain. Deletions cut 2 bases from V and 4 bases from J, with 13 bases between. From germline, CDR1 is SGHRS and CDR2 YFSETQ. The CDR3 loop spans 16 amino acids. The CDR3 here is CASSLTTVIGANVLTF. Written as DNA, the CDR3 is TGCGCCAGCAGCTTAACCACAGTAATCGGGGCCAACGTCCTGACTTTC.

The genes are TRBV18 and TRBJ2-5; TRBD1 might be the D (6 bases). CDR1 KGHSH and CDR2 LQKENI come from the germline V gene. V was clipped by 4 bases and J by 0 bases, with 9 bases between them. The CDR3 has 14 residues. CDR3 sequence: CASSQWTDQETQYF. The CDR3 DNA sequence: TGTGCCAGCTCACAATGGACAGACCAAGAGACCCAGTACTTC.

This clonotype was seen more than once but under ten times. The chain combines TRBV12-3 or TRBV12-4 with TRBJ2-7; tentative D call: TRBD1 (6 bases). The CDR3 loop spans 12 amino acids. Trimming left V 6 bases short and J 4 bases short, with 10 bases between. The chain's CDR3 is CASRSTGYEQYF. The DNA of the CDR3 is TGTGCCAGCAGGTCCACAGGGTACGAGCAGTACTTC.

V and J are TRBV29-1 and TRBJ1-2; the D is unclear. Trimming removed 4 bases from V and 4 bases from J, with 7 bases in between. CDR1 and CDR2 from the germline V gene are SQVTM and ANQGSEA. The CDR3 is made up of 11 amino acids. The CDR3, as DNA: TGCAGCGTTGTGACCCCCTATGGCTACACCTTC. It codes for CSVVTPYGYTF.

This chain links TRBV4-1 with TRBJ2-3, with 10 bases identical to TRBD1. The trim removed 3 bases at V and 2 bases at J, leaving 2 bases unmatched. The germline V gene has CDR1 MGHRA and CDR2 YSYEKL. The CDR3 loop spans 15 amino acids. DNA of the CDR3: TGCGCCAGCAGCCACGGGACAGGGGTCACAGATACGCAGTATTTT. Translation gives CASSHGTGVTDTQYF.

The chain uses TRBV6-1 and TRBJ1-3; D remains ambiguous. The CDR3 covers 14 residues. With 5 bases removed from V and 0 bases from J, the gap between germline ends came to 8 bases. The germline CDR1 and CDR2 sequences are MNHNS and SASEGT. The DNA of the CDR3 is TGTGCCAGCAGTACGGCCAACTCTGGAAACACCATATATTTT. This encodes CASSTANSGNTIYF.

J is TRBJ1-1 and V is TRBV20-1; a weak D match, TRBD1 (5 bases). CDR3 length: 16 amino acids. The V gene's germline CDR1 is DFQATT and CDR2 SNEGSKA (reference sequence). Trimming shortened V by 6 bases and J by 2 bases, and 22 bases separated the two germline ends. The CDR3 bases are TGCAGTGCCCCCCTCGGGGCGCAGGGATATAACACTGAAGCTTTCTTT. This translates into CSAPLGAQGYNTEAFF.

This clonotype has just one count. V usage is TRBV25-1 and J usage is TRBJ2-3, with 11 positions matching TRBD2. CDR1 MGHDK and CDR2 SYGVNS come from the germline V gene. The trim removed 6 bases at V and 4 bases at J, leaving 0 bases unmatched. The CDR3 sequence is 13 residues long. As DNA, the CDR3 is TGTGCCAGCAGACTAGCGGGGGCAGATACGCAGTATTTT. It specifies CASRLAGADTQYF.

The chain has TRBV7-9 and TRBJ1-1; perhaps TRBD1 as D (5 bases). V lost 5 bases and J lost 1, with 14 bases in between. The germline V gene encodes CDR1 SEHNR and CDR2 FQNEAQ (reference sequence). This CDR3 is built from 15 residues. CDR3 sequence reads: CASSDGGTPNTEAFF. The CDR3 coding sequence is TGTGCCAGCAGCGATGGTGGGACCCCGAACACTGAAGCTTTCTTT.

The CDR3 DNA reads as TGTGCCAGCAGTCCGGAGGTCTACGAGCAGTACTTC. Its translation is CASSPEVYEQYF. The chain recombines TRBV12-3 or TRBV12-4 with TRBJ2-7; possibly TRBD2 for D (5 bases). Trimming removed 5 bases at V and 3 bases at J, with 8 bases between. The CDR3 has 12 residues.

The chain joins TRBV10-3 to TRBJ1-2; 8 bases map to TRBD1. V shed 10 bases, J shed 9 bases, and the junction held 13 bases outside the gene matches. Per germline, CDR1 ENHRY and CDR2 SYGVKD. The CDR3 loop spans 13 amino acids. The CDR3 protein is CATHLAGGRSYTF. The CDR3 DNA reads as TGTGCCACGCACCTTGCAGGGGGCAGAAGCTACACCTTC.